This TCR beta chain emerged from a study of T cell clonality in common variable immunodeficiency. CVID and control samples used equivalent genomic DNA input. The table came from immunoSEQ multiplex PCR; TCRdb's copy has only in-frame clones and leaves some out. The data show about 31,000 clones, with none appearing a single time. This clone was seen many times. Its target is not known. The read ends 3 residues early relative to the CDR3; the germline J gene fills the gap. Study conclusions and caveats: Compared with controls, CVID subjects had fewer shared TCRbeta clones. In common variable immunodeficiency, TCR beta chains reportedly carried fewer deletions and N-nucleotide insertions.

The CDR3 is 15 amino acids. Per germline, CDR1 SGHRS and CDR2 YFSETQ. The trim removed 0 bases at V and 4 bases at J, leaving 6 bases unmatched. The clonotype comes from a person aged 18 to 69 in good health. Sequencing was performed on peripheral blood mononuclear cells. The chain is built from TRBV5-1 and TRBJ1-2; 7 bases are a match to TRBD1. The part of the CDR3 DNA that was read is TGCGCCAGCAGCTTGGGGGAGACAGGGACCTATGGC. Translated, it gives CASSLGETGTYG. The whole CDR3 region reads CASSLGETGTYGYTF.